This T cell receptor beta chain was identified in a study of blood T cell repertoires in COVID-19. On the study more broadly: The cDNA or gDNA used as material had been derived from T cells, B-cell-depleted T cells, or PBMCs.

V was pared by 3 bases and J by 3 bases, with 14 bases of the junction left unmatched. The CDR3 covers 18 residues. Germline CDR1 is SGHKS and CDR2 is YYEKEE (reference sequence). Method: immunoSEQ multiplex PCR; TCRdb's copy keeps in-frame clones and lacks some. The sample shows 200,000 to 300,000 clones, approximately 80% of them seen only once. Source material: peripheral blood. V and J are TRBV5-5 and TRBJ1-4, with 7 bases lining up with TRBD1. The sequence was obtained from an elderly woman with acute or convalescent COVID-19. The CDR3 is CASSSPSGGTGSNEKLFF. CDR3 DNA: TGTGCCAGCAGCTCCCCTTCAGGGGGAACTGGCTCTAATGAAAAACTGTTTTTT.